This entry describes one T cell receptor beta chain. Its specificity is unknown. Trimming cost V 6 bases and J 2 bases, with 14 bases left between them. This CDR3 comprises 14 residues. Germline V gives CDR1 LNHDA, CDR2 SQIVND (reference sequence). This record comes from a study of cytomegalovirus exposure and HLA in healthy donors. Primers for the PCR totalled 60 Vbeta and 13 Jbeta. Libraries were prepared by immunoSEQ multiplex PCR; TCRdb keeps only in-frame clonotypes and omits some of them. The sample contains about 150,000 clones, under 10% of which appear only once. Study findings and constraints: The HLA-A and HLA-B alleles of most subjects were reportedly predicted accurately from TCR beta sequences. An apparent linkage of common viral pathogens to several of the most significant clusters emerged in a later analysis.

The genes are TRBV19 and TRBJ2-7; the D gene is possibly TRBD1 (7 bases). Sequencing was performed on PBMCs. The receptor was isolated from a woman in her 40s in good health and CMV-seropositive. The CDR3 spells CASSYQGGPYEQYF. The DNA of the CDR3 is TGTGCCAGTAGCTATCAGGGGGGCCCCTACGAGCAGTACTTC.